These 30 T cell receptor beta chains came from one sample sequenced in a study of T cell clonotyping in hematopoietic cell transplantation. Assay: immunoSEQ multiplex PCR; the TCRdb copy retains only in-frame clones and omits some. The sample consists of roughly 38,000 clones, over 70% of them appearing once. Sequencing input: peripheral blood mononuclear cells. The receptors here all came from a woman aged 40 to 50 in good health. Some clones in this sample may be carry-over from other donors' samples.

This clone was found a few times. J is TRBJ2-2 and V is TRBV30, with a tentative D call TRBD2 (6 bases). CDR1 and CDR2 (germline): GTSNPN, SVGIG (reference sequence). CDR3 length equals 14 residues. The V end lost 3 bases, the J end lost 4 bases, and 12 bases lay between the germline ends. In DNA form, the CDR3 reads TGTGCCTGGAGGCCGTCTAGCGCCACCGGGGAGCTGTTTTTT. Translation: CAWRPSSATGELFF. Looking up the rest from reference TRBV30 and TRBJ2-2 gives the full variable domain: SQTIHQWPATLVQPVGSPLSLECTVEGTSNPNLYWYRQAAGRGLQLLFYSVGIGQISSEVPQNLSASRPQDRQFILSSKKLLLSDSGFYLCAWRPSSATGELFFGEGSRLTVL.

This chain connects TRBV7-2 to TRBJ1-1, with a weak D call TRBD1 (5 bases). Germline V lookup: CDR1 SGHTA, CDR2 FQGNSA. V lost 6 bases and J 1 base, leaving 12 bases between the germline ends. The CDR3 extends over 14 amino acids. The CDR3 reads CASSTGTGNTEAFF. The CDR3 DNA reads as TGTGCCAGCAGTACTGGGACGGGGAACACTGAAGCTTTCTTT.

This chain's CDR3 is CASSRLTGVGEKLFF. The CDR3 DNA sequence: TGTGCCAGCAGCCGCCTTACAGGGGTCGGTGAAAAACTGTTTTTT. This chain connects TRBV7-2 to TRBJ1-4; the match to TRBD1 covers 7 bases. J gave up 7 bases and V 5 bases, and 10 bases lay outside the gene matches. The CDR3 runs to 15 residues. Looked up from germline, CDR1 is SGHTA and CDR2 is FQGNSA.

The chain recombines TRBV5-5 with TRBJ2-7; D unclear. Trimming took off 6 bases at V and 5 bases at J, with 15 bases between the two ends. Germline V gene lookup returns CDR1 SGHKS and CDR2 YYEKEE (reference sequence). The CDR3 runs 13 residues. CDR3 sequence: CASTVGPRDEQYF. The CDR3 coding sequence is TGTGCCAGCACCGTCGGGCCTCGCGACGAGCAGTACTTC.

The table lists this clone with a count of one. The J gene is TRBJ1-5, the V gene TRBV30; 8 positions match TRBD1. Trimming took 0 bases from V and 6 from J; bases not matched to a gene: 4. CDR3 length equals 14 residues. Looked up from germline, CDR1 is GTSNPN and CDR2 is SVGIG (reference sequence). CDR3 residues: CAWSVQGVGQPQHF. The CDR3 region has the DNA TGTGCCTGGAGTGTACAGGGGGTAGGTCAGCCCCAGCATTTT.

The chain joins TRBV28 to TRBJ1-2, with a weak D call TRBD1 (5 bases). V was shortened by 6 bases and J by 7 bases, with 12 bases between the two germline ends. This CDR3 is built from 12 residues. The V gene's germline CDR1 is MDHEN and CDR2 SYDVKM. In DNA, the CDR3 is TGTGCCAGCAGATCCGGGGGGGGTGGCTACACCTTC. The encoded protein is CASRSGGGGYTF.

The chain carries TRBV29-1 and TRBJ1-1; no firm D call. This CDR3 is built from 13 residues. Germline V CDR1 and CDR2: SQVTM, ANQGSEA. V was clipped by 4 bases and J by 1 base, with 10 bases between them. CDR3 sequence reads: CSVAPVSNTEAFF. The CDR3, as DNA: TGCAGCGTTGCTCCGGTATCGAACACTGAAGCTTTCTTT.

This clone appeared a single time. J is TRBJ2-7 and V is TRBV5-1, with D tentatively TRBD1 (5 bases). V dropped 0 bases and J dropped 2 bases, with 9 bases sitting between them. Germline V gene lookup returns CDR1 SGHRS and CDR2 YFSETQ. There are 14 residues in the CDR3. The CDR3 sequence: CASSLVGQTYEQYF. The CDR3, as DNA: TGCGCCAGCAGCTTGGTGGGGCAGACCTACGAGCAGTACTTC.

J is TRBJ2-7 and V is TRBV30, with D unresolved. Germline V gene lookup returns CDR1 GTSNPN and CDR2 SVGIG (reference sequence). CDR3 length: 14 residues. V lost 7 bases, J lost 2 bases, and 18 bases lay in between. Here the CDR3 reads CAFQKKEDPYEQYF. The CDR3 nucleotides are TGTGCCTTCCAAAAGAAAGAGGACCCCTACGAGCAGTACTTC.

The chain carries TRBV30 and TRBJ2-1; a possible D gene is TRBD1 (7 bases). Deletions cut 1 base from V and 2 bases from J, with 12 bases between. The CDR3 covers 15 residues. Germline lookup yields CDR1 GTSNPN and CDR2 SVGIG (reference sequence). Here the CDR3 reads CAWSADREAYNEQFF. The CDR3 DNA reads as TGTGCCTGGAGTGCCGACAGGGAGGCCTACAATGAGCAGTTCTTC.

As DNA, the CDR3 is TGTGCCAGCAGCGTAGGAGACTACGAGCAGTACTTC. It codes for CASSVGDYEQYF. The chain combines TRBV9 with TRBJ2-7; no clear D gene. Germline lookup yields CDR1 SGDLS and CDR2 YYNGEE. V lost 0 bases to trimming and J lost 3 bases, with 4 bases between them. This CDR3 is built from 12 residues.

V usage is TRBV10-1 and J usage is TRBJ1-5; D is perhaps TRBD1 (6 bases). CDR1 and CDR2 (germline): WNHNN, SYGVQD (reference sequence). The germline V and J ends were trimmed by 2 bases and 4 bases, with 15 bases remaining between them. The CDR3 runs 16 residues. The CDR3 protein is CASSEGLVRGNQPQHF. CDR3 DNA sequence: TGCGCCAGCAGTGAGGGTCTGGTCAGGGGAAATCAGCCCCAGCATTTT.

The rearrangement links TRBV19 to TRBJ2-7; 12 nucleotides match TRBD1. V lost 3 bases, J lost 2 bases, and 2 bases stayed unmatched. CDR1 and CDR2 (germline): LNHDA, SQIVND (reference sequence). The CDR3 loop spans 15 amino acids. CDR3 coding DNA: TGTGCCAGTAGTATGGGACAGGGGGCTCCCTACGAGCAGTACTTC. It translates to CASSMGQGAPYEQYF.

This chain connects TRBV20-1 to TRBJ1-1; no definite D call. The germline V and J ends were trimmed by 3 bases and 10 bases, with 12 bases remaining between them. The length of the CDR3 is 11 residues. The germline V gene encodes CDR1 DFQATT and CDR2 SNEGSKA (reference sequence). CDR3 bases: TGCAGTGCTAGGGACCCCGGCGGAGCTTTCTTT. Protein product: CSARDPGGAFF.

DNA for the CDR3: TGCGCCAGCAGCTTGGATAGCAACTATGGCTACACCTTC. Its protein product is CASSLDSNYGYTF. The rearrangement uses TRBV5-1 and TRBJ1-2; no clear D. CDR3 length: 13 residues. Trimming stripped 0 bases from V and 2 bases from J, with 5 bases between. Germline loops: CDR1 SGHRS, CDR2 YFSETQ.

This clone was picked up one time. The chain combines TRBV19 with TRBJ1-2; weak D call: TRBD1 (5 bases). Per the germline V gene, CDR1 is LNHDA and CDR2 is SQIVND (reference sequence). V lost 7 bases, J lost 5 bases, and 11 bases lay in between. The CDR3 length is 12 residues. The CDR3 loop reads CASKGFGYGYTF. The CDR3 DNA is TGTGCCAGTAAGGGGTTCGGGTATGGCTACACCTTC. The full variable domain, its missing parts supplied by reference TRBV19 and TRBJ1-2, is DGGITQSPKYLFRKEGQNVTLSCEQNLNHDAMYWYRQDPGQGLRLIYYSQIVNDFQKGDIAEGYSVSREKKESFPLTVTSAQKNPTAFYLCASKGFGYGYTFGSGTRLTVV.

The rearrangement links TRBV21-1 to TRBJ2-7; the D segment call TRBD1 is taken from the table without a DNA check. TRBV21-1 is annotated as a pseudogene. The CDR3 totals 13 residues. The CDR3 DNA sequence: TGTACCCTAACAGGGCCTCTTCCTTACGAGCAGTACTTC. Translating gives CTLTGPLPYEQYF.

The CDR3 DNA reads as TGTGCCAGCAGCTTGGCGGGGGACAATGAGCAGTTCTTC. Translated, it gives CASSLAGDNEQFF. The rearrangement links TRBV11-2 to TRBJ2-1; TRBD2 matches at 7 bases. This CDR3 region has 13 residues. In germline, CDR1 is SGHAT, CDR2 FQNNGV. The ends lost 3 bases at V and 5 bases at J; junction bases unmatched: 1. Combining the CDR3 with reference TRBV11-2 and TRBJ2-1 gives the whole variable domain EAGVAQSPRYKIIEKRQSVAFWCNPISGHATLYWYQQILGQGPKLLIQFQNNGVVDDSQLPKDRFSAERLKGVDSTLKIQPAKLEDSAVYLCASSLAGDNEQFFGPGTRLTVL.

This rearrangement joins TRBV13 to TRBJ2-7; D perhaps matches TRBD2 (5 bases). Trimming removed 3 bases at V and 4 bases at J, with 19 bases between. The CDR3 is 16 amino acids. Germline CDR1 PRHDT, CDR2 FYEKMQ (reference sequence). The CDR3 coding sequence is TGTGCCAGCAGCTTGTCGGGAAACCCAGGTCGGTACGAGCAGTACTTC. Its protein product is CASSLSGNPGRYEQYF.

This clone was observed a handful of times. The chain combines TRBV18 with TRBJ1-3, with D hard to call. CDR1 KGHSH and CDR2 LQKENI come from the germline V gene. V was cut by 5 bases and J by 0 bases, with 14 bases left in between. The CDR3 is 16 residues long. The CDR3 loop is CASSSPTTSSGNTIYF. Here the CDR3 DNA reads TGTGCCAGCTCATCTCCGACAACCAGCTCTGGAAACACCATATATTTT.

The rearrangement joins TRBV29-1 to TRBJ1-1; unclear D gene. This CDR3 has 11 residues. V lost 3 bases and J lost 4, with 6 bases in between. The germline CDR1 and CDR2 sequences are SQVTM and ANQGSEA. Written as DNA, the CDR3 is TGCAGCGTTGACGCGGGCACTGAAGCTTTCTTT. Protein: CSVDAGTEAFF.

V is TRBV4-2 and J is TRBJ1-2; TRBD1 aligns across 8 bases. Germline lookup yields CDR1 LGHNA and CDR2 YNFKEQ. The CDR3 totals 15 residues. V lost 0 bases to trimming and J lost 5 bases; unmatched junction nucleotides: 5. The CDR3 nucleotides read TGTGCCAGCAGCCAAGAGACCGGGACAGGATATGGCTACACCTTC. Its protein is CASSQETGTGYGYTF.

The chain employs TRBV27 and TRBJ2-1; TRBD2 aligns across 9 bases. CDR1 and CDR2 from the germline V gene are MNHEY and SMNVEV (reference sequence). Losses at the gene ends were 3 bases for V and 8 bases for J; bases not matched to a gene: 5. There are 14 residues in the CDR3. This CDR3 is CASSFSGSVYEQFF. Here the CDR3 DNA reads TGTGCCAGCAGTTTTAGCGGGAGTGTCTATGAGCAGTTCTTC.

CDR3 nucleotides: TGTGCCAGTAGAAAACAGGGGAGGGAAGGGCAGCCCCAGCATTTT. Amino acids: CASRKQGREGQPQHF. The V gene is TRBV19, the J gene TRBJ1-5; 7 bases match TRBD1. Germline V gene data show CDR1 as LNHDA and CDR2 as SQIVND (reference sequence). V lost 6 bases and J lost 7; bases outside the gene matches: 12. CDR3 length: 15 amino acids.

This clone appeared a few times. The chain carries TRBV28 and TRBJ1-2; D is ambiguous. V gave up 6 bases and J gave up 2 bases, with 4 bases separating them. Germline CDR1 is MDHEN and CDR2 is SYDVKM. The CDR3 consists of 11 residues. The DNA for the CDR3 is TGTGCCAGCAGAACCAACTATGGCTACACCTTC. This sequence encodes CASRTNYGYTF.

The chain carries TRBV5-1 and TRBJ2-5; TRBD2 matches at 12 bases. The V gene end was trimmed by 1 base and the J gene end by 5 bases; junction bases not matched to a gene: 6. This CDR3 is 16 amino acids long. Germline CDR1 SGHRS, CDR2 YFSETQ. The CDR3 DNA follows: TGCGCCAGCAGCTTGTCACTAGCGGGAGGATGGGAGACCCAGTACTTC. Translated: CASSLSLAGGWETQYF.

V and J are TRBV6-1 and TRBJ2-7; D gene unclear. This CDR3 is 11 amino acids long. The V and J ends lost 4 bases and 4 bases respectively, with 5 bases between them. Germline V gene lookup returns CDR1 MNHNS and CDR2 SASEGT. The CDR3 coding sequence is TGTGCCAGCAGTGGGGATTACGAGCAGTACTTC. Translating gives CASSGDYEQYF.

This clone was detected a few times. The rearrangement joins TRBV2 to TRBJ1-2, with D perhaps matching TRBD1 (5 bases). Germline V gene data show CDR1 as SNHLY and CDR2 as FYNNEI. Trimming shortened V by 1 base and J by 4 bases, and 10 bases separated the two germline ends. CDR3 length: 14 residues. CDR3 amino acids: CASSEGGTLYGYTF. The DNA for the CDR3 is TGTGCCAGCAGTGAAGGAGGGACGCTCTATGGCTACACCTTC.

The gene calls are TRBV11-3 and TRBJ2-7, with 7 nucleotides matching TRBD1. Per germline, CDR1 SGHNT and CDR2 YENEEA. This CDR3 comprises 13 residues. V lost 5 bases, J lost 6 bases, and 7 bases stayed unmatched. CDR3: CASSRQGNLEQYF. CDR3 nucleotides: TGTGCCAGCAGCCGACAGGGTAATCTCGAGCAGTACTTC.

The genes are TRBV25-1 and TRBJ2-7; D might be TRBD1 (6 bases). Germline lookup yields CDR1 MGHDK and CDR2 SYGVNS. V was cut by 6 bases and J by 3 bases, with 9 bases left in between. This CDR3 has 12 residues. CDR3 sequence: CASRTGIYEQYF. In nucleotides, the CDR3 is TGTGCCAGCAGAACAGGGATCTACGAGCAGTACTTC.